This record concerns one TCR beta chain sequence. The data were obtained in a study of blood T cell repertoires in COVID-19. Study context: Acute and convalescent COVID-19 specimens originated in the United States, Italy and Spain.

Sequenced by immunoSEQ multiplex PCR; TCRdb stores in-frame clones only, minus some. The sample has 250,000 to 400,000 clones; roughly 90% are singletons. Adults between roughly 18 and 89 years of age took part from 24 US areas. Recovered status applied to Cohort 3 donors who had two consecutive negative PCRs. It also applied to those with clearance or with symptom resolution. The CDR3 contains 15 residues. The germline V gene has CDR1 MNHEY and CDR2 SVGAGI. V was shortened by 0 bases and J by 1 base, with 9 bases between the two germline ends. This sequence joins TRBV6-5 and TRBJ1-2; D gene uncertain. The receptor was derived from a man aged 55 to 70 who had recovered from COVID-19. Sequenced sample: PBMCs or T cells enriched from blood (not recorded which). CDR3 coding DNA: TGTGCCAGCAGTTACTCCATCGGTTTTAACTATGGCTACACCTTC. This translates into CASSYSIGFNYGYTF.